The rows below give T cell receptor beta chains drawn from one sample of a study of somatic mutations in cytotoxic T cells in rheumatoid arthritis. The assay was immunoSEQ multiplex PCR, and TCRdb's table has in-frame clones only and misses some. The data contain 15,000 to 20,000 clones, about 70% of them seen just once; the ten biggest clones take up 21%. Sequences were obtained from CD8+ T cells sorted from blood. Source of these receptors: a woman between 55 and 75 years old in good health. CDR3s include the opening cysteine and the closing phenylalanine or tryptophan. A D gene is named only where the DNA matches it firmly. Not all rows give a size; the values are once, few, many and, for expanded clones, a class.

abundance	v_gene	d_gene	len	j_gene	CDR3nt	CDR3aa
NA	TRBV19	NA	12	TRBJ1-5	TGTGCCAGTAGTGTCCTCGGTCAGCCCCAGCATTTT	CASSVLGQPQHF
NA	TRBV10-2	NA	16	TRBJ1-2	TGCGCCAGCAGTGGACCCACCCGACGGGGGGATTATGGCTACACCTTC	CASSGPTRRGDYGYTF
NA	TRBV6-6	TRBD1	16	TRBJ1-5	TGTGCCAGCAGTTACCCTGGGACAGCTTTTATCAGGGCCCAGCATTTT	CASSYPGTAFIRAQHF
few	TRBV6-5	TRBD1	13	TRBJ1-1	TGTGCCAGCAGTACAGACAGGGACACTGAAGCTTTCTTT	CASSTDRDTEAFF
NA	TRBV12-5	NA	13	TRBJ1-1	TGTGCTAGTGGTTTGGGGTTTATGGCTGAAGCTTTCTTT	CASGLGFMAEAFF
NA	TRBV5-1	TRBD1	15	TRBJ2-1	TGCGCCAGCAAAAAGGGACAGGGAGGTTTGAATGAGCAGTTCTTC	CASKKGQGGLNEQFF
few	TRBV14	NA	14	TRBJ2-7	TGTGCCAGCAGCCAAGTACCGGGAACCTACGAGCAGTACTTC	CASSQVPGTYEQYF
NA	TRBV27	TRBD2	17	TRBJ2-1	TGTGCCAGCAGCCCCCTTGGGGCGGGGGGGGAGGACGGTGAGCAGTTCTTC	CASSPLGAGGEDGEQFF
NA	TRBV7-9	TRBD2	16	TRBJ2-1	TGTGCCAGCAGCGGACTAGCGGGTAGCTCCTACAATGAGCAGTTCTTC	CASSGLAGSSYNEQFF
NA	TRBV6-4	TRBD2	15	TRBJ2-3	TGTGCCAGCAGTGACGGAGCGGGAGTAGCAGATACGCAGTATTTT	CASSDGAGVADTQYF
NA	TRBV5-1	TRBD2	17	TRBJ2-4	TGCGCCAGCAGCCCCCCCGCTAGCGGGGTAGCCAAAAACATTCAGTACTTC	CASSPPASGVAKNIQYF
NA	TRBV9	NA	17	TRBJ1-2	TGTGCCAGCAGCGTATCGGGGGGGGTGACCTCGAGCTATGGCTACACCTTC	CASSVSGGVTSSYGYTF
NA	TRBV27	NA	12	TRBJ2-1	TGTGCCAGCAGTCTCACTAGCATTGAGCAGTTCTTC	CASSLTSIEQFF
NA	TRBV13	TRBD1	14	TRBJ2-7	TGTGCCAGCAGCCGCCGGGACAGGGGGTACGAGCAGTACTTC	CASSRRDRGYEQYF
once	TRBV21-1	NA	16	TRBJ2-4	TGTGCCAGCAGCAAGGCCGGGATACTAGCCAAAAACATTCAGTACTTC	CASSKAGILAKNIQYF
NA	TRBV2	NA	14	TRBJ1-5	TGTGCCAGCAGTGACAACGGCTCCAATCAGCCCCAGCATTTT	CASSDNGSNQPQHF
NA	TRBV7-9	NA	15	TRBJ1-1	TGTGCCAGCAGCTCAACGACCGGAGGGATCACTGAAGCTTTCTTT	CASSSTTGGITEAFF
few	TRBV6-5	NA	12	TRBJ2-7	TGTGCCAGCAGTTCCCCACTCTACGAGCAGTACTTC	CASSSPLYEQYF
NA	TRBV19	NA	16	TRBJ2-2	TGTGCCAGTAGTATAGATCCGGAGACGAACACCGGGGAGCTGTTTTTT	CASSIDPETNTGELFF
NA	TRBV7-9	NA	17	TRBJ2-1	TGTGCCAGCAGCTTAATGGTGTTAGCGATCTCCTACAATGAGCAGTTCTTC	CASSLMVLAISYNEQFF
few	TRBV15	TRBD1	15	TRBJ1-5	TGTGCCACCAGCAGGACAGGGGGCGTCGATCAGCCCCAGCATTTT	CATSRTGGVDQPQHF
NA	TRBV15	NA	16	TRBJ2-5	TGTGCCACCAGCAGAGGGGGAGAGGGGCCAAGAGAGACCCAGTACTTC	CATSRGGEGPRETQYF
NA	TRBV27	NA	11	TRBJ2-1	TGTGCCAGCGGGACGGGGGATGAGCAGTTCTTC	CASGTGDEQFF
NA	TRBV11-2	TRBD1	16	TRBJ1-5	TGTGCCAGCAGTTTTGGGACAGCATATAGCAATCAGCCCCAGCATTTT	CASSFGTAYSNQPQHF
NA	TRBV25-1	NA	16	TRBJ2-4	TGTGCCAGCAGTCCCGACAGTGCCTTAGCCAAAAACATTCAGTACTTC	CASSPDSALAKNIQYF
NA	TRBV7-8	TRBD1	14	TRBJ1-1	TGTGCCAGCAGCTTGTTACAGGGGGCAGGGGGAGCTTTCTTT	CASSLLQGAGGAFF
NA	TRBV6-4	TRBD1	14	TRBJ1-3	TGTGCCAGCACTGGGACAGTAACGGGAAACACCATATATTTT	CASTGTVTGNTIYF
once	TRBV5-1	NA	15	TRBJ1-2	TGCGCCAGCAGCTTAACAGGGCCCGGGAGCTATGGCTACACCTTC	CASSLTGPGSYGYTF
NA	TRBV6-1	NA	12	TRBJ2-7	TGTGCCAGCACCGAGGGGTTTTACGAGCAGTACTTC	CASTEGFYEQYF
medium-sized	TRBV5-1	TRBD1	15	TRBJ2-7	TGCGCCAGCAGCTTGGAGGACAGGGGGCAATACGAGCAGTACTTC	CASSLEDRGQYEQYF
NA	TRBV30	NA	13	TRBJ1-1	TGTGCCTGGAGTGTTCAGGGCAACACTGAAGCTTTCTTT	CAWSVQGNTEAFF
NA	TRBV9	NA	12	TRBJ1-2	TGTGCCAGCAGCGTAGACCGCTATGGCTACACCTTC	CASSVDRYGYTF
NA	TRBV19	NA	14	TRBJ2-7	TGTGCCAGTACCAGCCGCACGAGCTCCTACGAGCAGTACTTC	CASTSRTSSYEQYF
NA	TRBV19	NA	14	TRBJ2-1	TGTGCCAGTAGTATAGAGGTCACCGTGAATGAGCAGTTCTTC	CASSIEVTVNEQFF
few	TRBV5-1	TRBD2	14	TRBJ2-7	TGCGCCAGCAGCTTGAGGGAGGGGTCCTACGAGCAGTACTTC	CASSLREGSYEQYF
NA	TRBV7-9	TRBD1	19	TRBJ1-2	TGTGCCAGCAGCTCTTACATACCCCTCGGACAGGGGGGTTATTATGGCTACACCTTC	CASSSYIPLGQGGYYGYTF
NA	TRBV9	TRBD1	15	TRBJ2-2	TGTGCCAGCAGCGTGACAGGGTCAGTCACCGGGGAGCTGTTTTTT	CASSVTGSVTGELFF
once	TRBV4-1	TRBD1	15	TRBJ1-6	TGCGCCAGCAGCCAAGAGGACAGGACGTATTCACCCCTCCACTTT	CASSQEDRTYSPLHF
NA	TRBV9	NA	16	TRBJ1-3	TGTGCCAGCGGGGCAGGGGCTTCCTATTCTGGAAACACCATATATTTT	CASGAGASYSGNTIYF
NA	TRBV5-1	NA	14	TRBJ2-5	TGCGCCAGCAGCCCCACACAGTACCAAGAGACCCAGTACTTC	CASSPTQYQETQYF
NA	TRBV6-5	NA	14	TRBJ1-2	TGTGCCAGCAGTTACTCAGGTCCGGGCTATGGCTACACCTTC	CASSYSGPGYGYTF
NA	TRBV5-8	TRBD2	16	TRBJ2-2	TGTGCCAGCAGTTACGGGACTAGCGGTCTGGCCGGGGAGCTGTTTTTT	CASSYGTSGLAGELFF
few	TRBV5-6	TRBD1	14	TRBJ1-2	TGTGCCAGCAGCATCGGGACAGGGAACTATGGCTACACCTTC	CASSIGTGNYGYTF